Below, 14 T cell receptor beta chains from the same sample are listed, as sequenced in a study of vaccination and CD4 T cells after COVID-19. The treatment is: 10-day PBMC culture with coronavirus spike peptide pools or control peptides (ViraFEST assay). Sequence data for DNA of cultured CD4+ T cells were generated by the Oncomine TCR Beta short-read assay. TCRdb redid the calling of the PCR reads with MiXCR, one entry per CDR3 protein. The sample lists about 19,000 distinct CDR3 sequences; 40% to 55% were seen once. These receptors have no identified antigens. This material consisted of CD4+ T cells from blood, cultured in vitro, taken after SARS-CoV-2 vaccination. The receptors derive from a human donor who had recovered from COVID-19.

CDR3 nucleotides: TGTGCCAGTAGTGGGACTAGCGGTGGCCAAGAGACCCAGTACTTC. Protein: CASSGTSGGQETQYF. The chain uses TRBV19 and TRBJ2-5, with 11 nucleotides matching TRBD2. The CDR3 length is 15 residues. Germline CDR1 reads LNHDA; CDR2 reads SQIVND (reference sequence). J lost 1 base, V lost 5 bases, and 3 bases had no gene match.

The genes are TRBV19 and TRBJ1-1; 7 positions agree with TRBD1. The CDR3 is 14 residues long. V lost 6 bases and J lost 5; bases outside the gene matches: 9. Germline V gene data show CDR1 as LNHDA and CDR2 as SQIVND (reference sequence). As DNA, the CDR3 is TGTGCCAGTAGAGCGGGGAGGGGGCGAACTGAAGCTTTCTTT. This gives the protein CASRAGRGRTEAFF.

The chain couples TRBV20-1 to TRBJ1-4, with TRBD1 identical over 8 bases. This CDR3 is 14 amino acids long. In germline, CDR1 is DFQATT, CDR2 SNEGSKA (reference sequence). J was trimmed by 3 bases and V by 6 bases; bases with no gene match: 6. DNA of the CDR3: TGCAGTGCATCGACAGGGGCGGCTAATGAAAAACTGTTTTTT. This encodes CSASTGAANEKLFF.

This clonotype has only a few counts. V usage is TRBV6-1 and J usage is TRBJ2-2; D assignment may be TRBD1 or TRBD2 (5 bases each). Germline-derived CDR1 and CDR2 are MNHNS and SASEGT. CDR3 length: 17 residues. V lost 6 bases, J lost 3 bases, and 20 bases lay in between. The CDR3: CASSGIRGPLHTGELFF. CDR3 coding DNA: TGTGCCAGCAGCGGTATTAGGGGACCTTTACACACCGGGGAGCTGTTTTTT.

The V and J genes are TRBV20-1 and TRBJ1-4; TRBD1 agrees at 7 bases. The V and J ends lost 3 bases and 2 bases, in that order; junction bases with no gene match: 6. This CDR3 is 15 amino acids long. Germline CDR1 DFQATT, CDR2 SNEGSKA (reference sequence). The CDR3 reads CSASAPGQTNEKLFF. The CDR3 DNA follows: TGCAGTGCTAGCGCCCCGGGACAGACTAATGAAAAACTGTTTTTT.

In its sample, this clonotype is medium-sized. The V and J genes are TRBV6-2 or TRBV6-3 and TRBJ2-1, with 11 bases that match TRBD2. The length of the CDR3 is 16 residues. V lost 6 bases and J lost 4; bases outside the gene matches: 8. The germline CDR1 and CDR2 sequences are MNHEY and SVGEGT. The CDR3 sequence: CASRPASGGPYNEQFF. In DNA, the CDR3 is TGTGCCAGCAGACCAGCTAGCGGGGGGCCTTACAATGAGCAGTTCTTC.

The chain couples TRBV20-1 to TRBJ1-2; a weak D match, TRBD1 (5 bases). Per the germline V gene, CDR1 is DFQATT and CDR2 is SNEGSKA (reference sequence). This CDR3 region has 13 residues. Trimming left V 4 bases short and J 2 bases short, with 11 bases between. Here the CDR3 DNA reads TGCAGTGCTACCGAGACAGACAACTATGGCTACACCTTC. Amino acid sequence: CSATETDNYGYTF.

This clonotype was detected a few times. The gene calls are TRBV27 and TRBJ1-6; D may be TRBD1 (5 bases). Between the trimmed V and J ends, which lost 8 bases and 0 bases, there was a span of 17 bases. Germline CDR1 MNHEY, CDR2 SMNVEV (reference sequence). This CDR3 spans 17 amino acids. CDR3 nucleotides: TGTGCCAGCGGTCGGGGACTAACCAGCTCCTATAATTCACCCCTCCACTTT. Amino acid sequence: CASGRGLTSSYNSPLHF.

The V call is TRBV20-1, the J call TRBJ2-1, with TRBD2 identical over 12 bases. The germline gives CDR1 DFQATT, CDR2 SNEGSKA (reference sequence). The V gene end was trimmed by 5 bases and the J gene end by 3 bases; junction bases not matched to a gene: 5. CDR3 length equals 15 residues. The CDR3 spells CSAPLAGGHYNEQFF. CDR3 DNA sequence: TGCAGTGCTCCTCTAGCGGGGGGGCACTACAATGAGCAGTTCTTC.

This clonotype was seen a few times. V and J are TRBV7-2 and TRBJ1-2, with D perhaps matching TRBD1 (5 bases). V shed 1 base and J shed 8 bases, with 11 bases lying between them. The germline V gene has CDR1 SGHTA and CDR2 FQGNSA. The CDR3 loop spans 13 amino acids. CDR3 bases: TGTGCCAGCAGCTTAGACCCAGGGAAAGGCTACACCTTC. It codes for CASSLDPGKGYTF.

This clonotype occurred a few times. The chain is built from TRBV20-1 and TRBJ1-2; the match to TRBD1 covers 8 bases. V was pared by 8 bases and J by 7 bases, with 9 bases of the junction left unmatched. Germline lookup yields CDR1 DFQATT and CDR2 SNEGSKA (reference sequence). The CDR3 is 12 amino acids. CDR3 amino acids: CSPHQGAGGYTF. The CDR3 bases are TGCAGTCCACACCAGGGGGCTGGTGGCTACACCTTC.

The chain is built from TRBV20-1 and TRBJ1-6, with 7 bases identical to TRBD1. The CDR3 contains 15 residues. Unmatched junction bases numbered 10, after V lost 5 bases and J lost 6 bases. Germline values: CDR1 DFQATT, CDR2 SNEGSKA (reference sequence). CDR3 in DNA: TGCAGTGCTTCACCCCGCGGACAGGCTAATTCACCCCTCCACTTT. As protein: CSASPRGQANSPLHF.

This chain uses TRBV10-3 with TRBJ1-5; D ambiguous. CDR1 ENHRY and CDR2 SYGVKD come from the germline V gene. V shed 2 bases and J shed 3 bases, with 8 bases lying between them. The CDR3 is 14 amino acids. The CDR3 protein is CAISEGLFNQPQHF. The CDR3 nucleotides are TGTGCCATCAGTGAGGGGCTGTTCAATCAGCCCCAGCATTTT.

This clonotype counts as medium-sized. The CDR3 nucleotides read TGTGCCAGCAGCAGAACCGACAGGACCTACGAGCAGTACTTC. Protein sequence: CASSRTDRTYEQYF. The chain is built from TRBV11-2 and TRBJ2-7, with a tentative D call TRBD1 (6 bases). The CDR3 length is 14 residues. Germline lookup yields CDR1 SGHAT and CDR2 FQNNGV. The V end was cut by 5 bases, the J end by 2 bases, with 13 bases between.